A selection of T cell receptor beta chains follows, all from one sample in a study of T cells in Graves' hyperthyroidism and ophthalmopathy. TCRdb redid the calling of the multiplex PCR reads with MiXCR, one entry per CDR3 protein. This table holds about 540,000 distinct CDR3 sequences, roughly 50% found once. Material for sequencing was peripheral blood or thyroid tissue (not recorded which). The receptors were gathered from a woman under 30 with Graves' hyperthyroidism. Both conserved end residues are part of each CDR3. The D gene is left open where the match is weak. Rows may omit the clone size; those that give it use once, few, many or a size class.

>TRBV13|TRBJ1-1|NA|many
TGTGCCAGCAGCACAAGGACTGAAGCTTTCTTT
CASSTRTEAFF
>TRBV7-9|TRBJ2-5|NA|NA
TGTGCCAGCAGCTTCCGGCCCCGGGCGGCCAGCAAAGAAGAGACCCAGTACTTC
CASSFRPRAASKEETQYF
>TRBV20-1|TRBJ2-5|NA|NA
TGCAGTGCTAGAGATTCCAATCAAGAGACCCAGTACTTC
CSARDSNQETQYF
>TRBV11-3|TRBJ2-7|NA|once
TGTGCCAGCAGCTTAGTTTCCCGAGAGGGGCTAGCGCAGTACTTC
CASSLVSREGLAQYF
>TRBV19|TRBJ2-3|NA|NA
TGTGCCAGTAGTACAACGGGGGTCACAGATACGCAGTATTTT
CASSTTGVTDTQYF
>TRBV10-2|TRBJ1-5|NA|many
TGCGCCAGCTCTACATCCAATCAGCCCCAGCATTTT
CASSTSNQPQHF
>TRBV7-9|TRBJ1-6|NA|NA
TGTGCCACCGGGCCAAGGGATTCACCCCTCCACTTT
CATGPRDSPLHF
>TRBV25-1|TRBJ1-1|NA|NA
TGTGCCAGCAGTGAACCAGGGTGGATGAACACTGAAGCTTTCTTT
CASSEPGWMNTEAFF
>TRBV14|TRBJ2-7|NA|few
TGTGCCAGCAGCCGAGCAACCAGGGTTTCCTCCGAGCAGTACTTC
CASSRATRVSSEQYF
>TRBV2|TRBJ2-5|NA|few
TGTGCCAGCACATTTAGGACAGAGCAAGAGACCCAGTACTTC
CASTFRTEQETQYF
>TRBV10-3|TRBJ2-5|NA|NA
TGTGCCATCGGACAGACTGAGACCCAGTACTTC
CAIGQTETQYF
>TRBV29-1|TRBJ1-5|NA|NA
TGCAGCGTTGAGACGAGCGGGAATCAGCCCCAGCATTTT
CSVETSGNQPQHF
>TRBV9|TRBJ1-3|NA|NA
TGTGCCAGCAGCGTAGGGGGGAGTCCATACTCTGGAAACACCATATATTTT
CASSVGGSPYSGNTIYF
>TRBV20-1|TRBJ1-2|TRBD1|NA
TGCAGTGCTAGATCAGCGCAGGGGGCGGCCTATGGCTACACCTTC
CSARSAQGAAYGYTF
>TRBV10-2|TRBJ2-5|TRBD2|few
TGCGCCAGCAGTGATTCGGCTAGCGGAGGCCAAGAGACCCAGTACTTC
CASSDSASGGQETQYF